The clone carrying this TCR beta chain appeared a few times. Antigen specificity is unknown. These data belong to a study of Graves' ophthalmopathy and Graves' hyperthyroidism. Study-level information: At the time of initial diagnosis and before any treatment, peripheral blood was collected.

RNA transcripts were the template, and TCR beta CDR3 regions were amplified from them. HTBI primers served in a first-round RT-PCR, which a second-round multiplex PCR followed. One entry per CDR3 protein results from TCRdb running MiXCR on the multiplex PCR reads. This table holds hundreds of thousands of distinct CDR3 sequences, about 44% found once. Findings and caveats of the study: Most clonotypes expanded in thyroid above 0.001 frequency were present in blood too. Ophthalmopathy cases were distinguished from stable hyperthyroidism by a 13-signature model, reaching around 88% sensitivity and around 80% specificity.

The germline V gene has CDR1 SGHNT and CDR2 YYREEE (reference sequence). The CDR3 is made up of 13 amino acids. J was trimmed by 5 bases and V by 10 bases; bases with no gene match: 8. V is TRBV5-4 and J is TRBJ2-5; 10 bases are a match to TRBD2. Sequencing input: peripheral blood. This receptor was taken from an adult man with Graves' ophthalmopathy. The CDR3 DNA reads TGTGCCGGCCAGCGGGAGGGCCGGGAGACCCAGTACTTC. Encoded protein: CAGQREGRETQYF.